This TCR beta chain came from a study of a mutant IDH1 vaccine in newly diagnosed glioma. At the level of the study: Averaging roughly 40 years of age, treated patients were about 62% male and roughly 38% female. Earlier treatment was radiotherapy, temozolomide, or both, with most getting both.

The CDR3 runs 12 residues. Germline CDR1 and CDR2: LNHDA and SQIVND (reference sequence). V lost 8 bases, J lost 2 bases, and 7 bases lay in between. Time point here: baseline, week 1 (first vaccination visit). Stated treatment: pre-vaccination baseline after standard-of-care therapy. Assay: immunoSEQ multiplex PCR; the TCRdb copy retains only in-frame clones and omits some. The repertoire includes some 59,000 clones, roughly 80% of them detected once, and under 20% sits in the top ten. This receptor was taken from a man aged 18 to 30 with glioma. The chain combines TRBV19 with TRBJ1-5, with unresolved D. The sequencing here drew on PBMCs, taken from a glioma patient treated with radiotherapy, temozolomide or both. CDR3 residues: CASPRGNQPQHF. The CDR3 coding sequence is TGTGCCAGTCCAAGGGGCAATCAGCCCCAGCATTTT.